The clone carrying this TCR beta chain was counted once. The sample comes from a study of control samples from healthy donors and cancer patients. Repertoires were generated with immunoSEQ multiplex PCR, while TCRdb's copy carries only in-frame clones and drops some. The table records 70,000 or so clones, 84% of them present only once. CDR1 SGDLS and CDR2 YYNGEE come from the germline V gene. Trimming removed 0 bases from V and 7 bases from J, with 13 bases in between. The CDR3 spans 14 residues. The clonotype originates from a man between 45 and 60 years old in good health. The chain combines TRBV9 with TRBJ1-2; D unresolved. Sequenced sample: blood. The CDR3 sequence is CASSVGTARGGYTF. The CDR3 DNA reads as TGTGCCAGCAGCGTAGGAACAGCTCGGGGTGGCTACACCTTC.